This T cell receptor (beta chain) comes out of a study of shared clonotypes between healthy human individuals. V lost 4 bases and J 0 bases, leaving 15 bases between the germline ends. Germline assignment: CDR1 MNHNS and CDR2 SASEGT. The CDR3 contains 17 residues. Donors were healthy HIV-negative adults without recent acute infections or vaccinations. CD45RA-negative memory and CD45RA+ naive subsets were split from the CD4+ cells. Data came from immunoSEQ multiplex PCR; TCRdb stores just in-frame clones and leaves some out. The profile shows roughly 2,500,000 clones, 80% to 95% of them singletons. Comments on this clone: Antigen specificity is unknown.

Findings of the study overall: Researchers sampled blood only, noting tissue repertoires likely differ. Non-shared clonotypes had lower generation probabilities than clonotypes shared by all four sorted-subset donors.

This TCR came from a man aged 18 to 29 in good health. Some clones in this sample may be carry-over from other donors' samples. The V call is TRBV6-1, the J call TRBJ2-2; the D is unclear. Sequencing was performed on naive CD4+ T cells from PBMCs. Subset reported: CD45RA+ positively selected. The DNA for the CDR3 is TGTGCCAGCAGTGTGAGAGTCCTAACGGCGAACACCGGGGAGCTGTTTTTT. This sequence encodes CASSVRVLTANTGELFF.